The T cell receptor (beta chain) described here comes from a study of response to subunit inactivated influenza vaccine. Points from the study as a whole: Authors suggested few new T cells are recruited by each seasonal influenza vaccination.

Each CDR3 protein gets one entry after TCRdb re-called the RT-PCR reads with MiXCR. Of around 650,000 distinct CDR3 sequences listed, less than 20% were seen once; the top ten hold approximately 10%. CDR1 is DFQATT and CDR2 is SNEGSKA in the germline V gene (reference sequence). Germline trimming cut 6 bases from V and 5 bases from J; bases unmatched to any gene: 10. The CDR3 length is 13 residues. Comments on this clonotype: Its target is not known.

V is TRBV20-1 and J is TRBJ2-7, with 7 bases matching TRBD1. This receptor was obtained from a middle-aged man who received an inactivated influenza vaccine. Sequences were derived from PBMCs from blood, sampled 11 to 12 days after vaccination. For the CDR3, the DNA is TGCAGTGCCTCGACAGGGATAATCGACGAGCAGTACTTC. It yields the protein CSASTGIIDEQYF.